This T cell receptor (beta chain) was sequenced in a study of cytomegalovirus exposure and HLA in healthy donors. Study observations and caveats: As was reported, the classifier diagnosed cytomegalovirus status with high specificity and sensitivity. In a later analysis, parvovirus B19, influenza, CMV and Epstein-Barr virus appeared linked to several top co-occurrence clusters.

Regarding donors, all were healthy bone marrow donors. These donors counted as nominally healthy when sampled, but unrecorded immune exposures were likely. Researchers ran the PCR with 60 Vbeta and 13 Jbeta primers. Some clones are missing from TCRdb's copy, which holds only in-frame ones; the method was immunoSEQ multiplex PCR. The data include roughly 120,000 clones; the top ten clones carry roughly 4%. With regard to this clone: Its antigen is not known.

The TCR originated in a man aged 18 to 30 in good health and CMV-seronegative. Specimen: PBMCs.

The CDR3, as DNA: TGTGCCAGCAGCTTAGGCATGAGCTCTGGAAACACCATATATTTT. This sequence encodes CASSLGMSSGNTIYF. The rearrangement links TRBV13 to TRBJ1-3; D unclear. Germline CDR1 and CDR2: PRHDT and FYEKMQ (reference sequence). The CDR3 runs to 15 residues. Trimming removed 0 bases at V and 0 bases at J, with 6 bases between.